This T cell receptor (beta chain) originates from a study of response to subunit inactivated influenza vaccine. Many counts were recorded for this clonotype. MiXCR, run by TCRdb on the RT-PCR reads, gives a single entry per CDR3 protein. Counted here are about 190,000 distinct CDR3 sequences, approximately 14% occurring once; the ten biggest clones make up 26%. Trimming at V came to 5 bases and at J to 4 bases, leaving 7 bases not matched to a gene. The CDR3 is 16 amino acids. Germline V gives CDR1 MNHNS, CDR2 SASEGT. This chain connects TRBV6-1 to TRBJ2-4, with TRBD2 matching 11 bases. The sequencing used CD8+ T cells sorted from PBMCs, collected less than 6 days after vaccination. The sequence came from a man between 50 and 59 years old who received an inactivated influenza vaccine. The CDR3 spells CASSTTWTSGKNIQYF. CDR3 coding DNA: TGTGCCAGCAGTACAACCTGGACTAGCGGGAAAAACATTCAGTACTTC.